This TCR beta chain is from a study of blood T cell repertoires in COVID-19. At the level of the study: In each case, the material was cDNA or gDNA derived from T cells, B-cell-depleted T cells, or PBMCs.

This CDR3 is built from 14 residues. The J segment lost 4 bases and the V segment lost 4 bases, leaving 5 bases of the junction unmatched. Germline V gene lookup returns CDR1 SGHDT and CDR2 YYEEEE. Produced via immunoSEQ multiplex PCR; TCRdb's table is partial and in-frame only. The data show 300,000 to 350,000 clones, with 87% seen just once and 2% to 3% held by the top ten. This sequence was found in a man aged 18 to 30 with active or convalescent COVID-19. The chain employs TRBV5-6 and TRBJ2-1, with TRBD1 matching 7 bases. The sequenced sample consisted of peripheral blood. The CDR3 region is CASSAGTAYNEQFF. In DNA, the CDR3 is TGTGCCAGCAGCGCAGGGACAGCTTACAATGAGCAGTTCTTC.